Presented here are 25 T cell receptor beta chains from one specimen sequenced in a study of CD8+ T cells in alopecia areata. Once RNA had been extracted, it was reverse transcribed into cDNA to act as the sequencing template. The method was immunoSEQ multiplex PCR; TCRdb's version includes in-frame clones alone and lacks a portion of them. The sample lists 85,000 to 110,000 clones, 55% occurring once. Sequencing was carried out using CD4+ T cells sorted from blood. These TCRs come from a human donor in good health.

The V gene is TRBV28, the J gene TRBJ2-5, with 8 bases matching TRBD1. The V and J ends lost 5 bases and 3 bases, in that order; junction bases with no gene match: 8. In germline, CDR1 is MDHEN, CDR2 SYDVKM. This CDR3 is built from 15 residues. The CDR3 is CASSPLRGLEETQYF. The CDR3 DNA reads as TGTGCCAGCAGTCCACTCAGGGGGCTAGAAGAGACCCAGTACTTC. The full variable domain, with the rest looked up from reference TRBV28 and TRBJ2-5, is DVKVTQSSRYLVKRTGEKVFLECVQDMDHENMFWYRQDPGLGLRLIYFSYDVKMKEKGDIPEGYSVSREKKERFSLILESASTNQTSMYLCASSPLRGLEETQYFGPGTRLLVL.

There are a few counts of this clone. The chain combines TRBV29-1 with TRBJ2-7; maybe TRBD1 (5 bases). With 2 bases removed from V and 2 bases from J, the gap between germline ends came to 7 bases. The CDR3 has 12 amino acids. In germline, CDR1 is SQVTM, CDR2 ANQGSEA. The CDR3 DNA sequence: TGCAGCGTTGAAACGGACACCTACGAGCAGTACTTC. Its protein product is CSVETDTYEQYF.

This clone was counted only a few times. The chain recombines TRBV18 with TRBJ2-7, with 9 bases lining up with TRBD1. The V gene's germline CDR1 is KGHSH and CDR2 LQKENI. The CDR3 is 17 residues long. V dropped 3 bases and J dropped 4; count of bases not matched to a gene: 13. The CDR3 coding sequence is TGTGCCAGCTCACCCCACCCTCCTGGGACAGGGAGGTACGAGCAGTACTTC. Translation gives CASSPHPPGTGRYEQYF. Full variable domain (missing parts from reference TRBV18 and TRBJ2-7): NAGVMQNPRHLVRRRGQEARLRCSPMKGHSHVYWYRQLPEEGLKFMVYLQKENIIDESGMPKERFSAEFPKEGPSILRIQQVVRGDSAAYFCASSPHPPGTGRYEQYFGPGTRLTVT.

The chain carries TRBV5-1 and TRBJ2-5; the D gene is possibly TRBD2 (6 bases). Trimming pared 5 bases from V and 2 bases from J, leaving 16 bases between. The CDR3 has 15 amino acids. The germline V gene has CDR1 SGHRS and CDR2 YFSETQ. CDR3 protein: CASRTVTGRQETQYF. The CDR3 region has the DNA TGCGCCAGCAGAACCGTGACGGGGAGGCAAGAGACCCAGTACTTC.

The J gene is TRBJ2-3, the V gene TRBV28; the D is unclear. The germline V gene encodes CDR1 MDHEN and CDR2 SYDVKM. V lost 1 base and J lost 6, with 5 bases in between. The CDR3 sequence is 12 residues long. CDR3 in amino acids: CASSLSGDTQYF. DNA for the CDR3: TGTGCCAGCAGTTTATCCGGTGATACGCAGTATTTT.

The V gene is TRBV15, the J gene TRBJ1-2, with TRBD1 as a possible D gene (6 bases). V lost 3 bases to trimming and J lost 1 base, with 9 bases between them. Germline CDR1 reads LNHNV; CDR2 reads YYDKDF (reference sequence). The CDR3 consists of 14 residues. The DNA for the CDR3 is TGTGCCACCAGCAGGGGGGCGGGTAACTATGGCTACACCTTC. Protein: CATSRGAGNYGYTF.

Only a few counts were recorded for this clone. The chain combines TRBV6-6 with TRBJ2-7; maybe TRBD2 (5 bases). From germline, CDR1 is MNHNY and CDR2 SVGAGI (reference sequence). The CDR3 length is 11 residues. The V end was cut by 2 bases, the J end by 7 bases, with 6 bases between. The CDR3, as DNA: TGTGCCAGCAGTTACAGGAGGGAGCAGTACTTC. Its protein product is CASSYRREQYF.

This chain links TRBV29-1 with TRBJ2-3; TRBD2 matches at 8 bases. J lost 1 base, V lost 6 bases, and 3 bases had no gene match. The length of the CDR3 is 13 residues. The germline CDR1 and CDR2 sequences are SQVTM and ANQGSEA. The CDR3 DNA follows: TGCAGCGTATTTAGCGGGGGCACAGATACGCAGTATTTT. Translated, it gives CSVFSGGTDTQYF.

Written as DNA, the CDR3 is TGTGCCAGTAGTTCCGCCGGGGCCGGAATTAAAGGGTACAATGAGCAGTTCTTC. Translation gives CASSSAGAGIKGYNEQFF. The chain joins TRBV19 to TRBJ2-1; perhaps D is TRBD1 or TRBD2 (5 bases each). The germline V gene has CDR1 LNHDA and CDR2 SQIVND (reference sequence). The V end was cut by 5 bases, the J end by 4 bases, with 24 bases between. This CDR3 region has 18 residues.

This clone has just a few counts. The genes are TRBV2 and TRBJ2-5; 8 bases are a match to TRBD1. This CDR3 has 15 amino acids. Germline V lookup: CDR1 SNHLY, CDR2 FYNNEI. The J segment lost 6 bases and the V segment lost 4 bases, leaving 10 bases of the junction unmatched. The CDR3 is CASSGDRQGWKTQYF. CDR3 DNA sequence: TGTGCCAGCAGTGGGGATAGACAGGGGTGGAAGACCCAGTACTTC.

This chain links TRBV5-6 with TRBJ1-1, with D possibly TRBD1 on 6 matching bases. Germline V lookup: CDR1 SGHDT, CDR2 YYEEEE. The CDR3 has 16 residues. Trimming left V 0 bases short and J 6 bases short, with 18 bases between. The CDR3, as DNA: TGTGCCAGCAGCTTGGTTACTCGGACGGGGGGCGCTGAAGCTTTCTTT. Its protein is CASSLVTRTGGAEAFF.

V is TRBV5-1 and J is TRBJ2-1, with TRBD1 as a possible D gene (6 bases). V lost 3 bases and J 4 bases, leaving 11 bases between the germline ends. The CDR3 totals 14 residues. CDR1 is SGHRS, CDR2 YFSETQ, per germline. CDR3 amino acids: CASSSGVKYNEQFF. The CDR3, as DNA: TGCGCCAGCAGCTCAGGGGTCAAGTACAATGAGCAGTTCTTC.

This clone has a handful of counts. The V call is TRBV29-1, the J call TRBJ1-2; 7 bases match TRBD1. Germline values: CDR1 SQVTM, CDR2 ANQGSEA. This CDR3 region has 12 residues. J was trimmed by 2 bases and V by 4 bases; bases with no gene match: 1. CDR3 sequence reads: CSVAGQNYGYTF. The CDR3 bases are TGCAGCGTTGCGGGACAGAACTATGGCTACACCTTC.

This clone was found a few times. The V call is TRBV18, the J call TRBJ1-1, with D unresolved. The V and J ends lost 5 bases and 5 bases respectively, with 9 bases between them. Germline V gene lookup returns CDR1 KGHSH and CDR2 LQKENI. This CDR3 comprises 12 residues. CDR3 sequence: CASSSSGTEAFF. The CDR3, as DNA: TGTGCCAGCTCATCCTCGGGAACTGAAGCTTTCTTT.

The chain employs TRBV7-2 and TRBJ1-2, with 9 nucleotides matching TRBD1. This CDR3 has 16 residues. CDR1 and CDR2 from the germline V gene are SGHTA and FQGNSA. The J segment lost 7 bases and the V segment lost 0 bases, leaving 9 bases of the junction unmatched. Here the CDR3 reads CASSLALGTGMIGYTF. DNA of the CDR3: TGTGCCAGCAGCTTAGCGCTGGGGACAGGGATGATTGGCTACACCTTC.

This clone was seen ten or more times. This rearrangement joins TRBV5-4 to TRBJ2-5; 8 nucleotides line up with TRBD2. V gave up 5 bases and J gave up 0 bases; unmatched junction bases: 6. CDR3 length equals 15 residues. Per germline, CDR1 SGHNT and CDR2 YYREEE (reference sequence). The DNA of the CDR3 is TGTGCCAGCAGTAACTTAGCGGGGTACCAAGAGACCCAGTACTTC. Protein product: CASSNLAGYQETQYF. The complete variable domain, with remaining parts taken from reference TRBV5-4 and TRBJ2-5, reads ETGVTQSPTHLIKTRGQQVTLRCSSQSGHNTVSWYQQALGQGPQFIFQYYREEENGRGNFPPRFSGLQFPNYSSELNVNALELDDSALYLCASSNLAGYQETQYFGPGTRLLVL.

This clone appeared a single time. The chain has TRBV28 and TRBJ1-1; TRBD1 might be the D (5 bases). In germline, CDR1 is MDHEN, CDR2 SYDVKM. CDR3 size: 14 residues. The V and J ends lost 7 bases and 4 bases respectively, with 16 bases between them. DNA for the CDR3: TGTGCCAGCACCAGGAGGGGTGCGACCACTGAAGCTTTCTTT. Residues: CASTRRGATTEAFF.

The V call is TRBV9, the J call TRBJ2-2; TRBD2 matches at 8 bases. Losses at the gene ends were 3 bases for V and 6 bases for J; bases not matched to a gene: 4. Per germline, CDR1 SGDLS and CDR2 YYNGEE. The CDR3 is 14 amino acids. The CDR3 sequence: CASSAGTRSGELFF. CDR3 nucleotides: TGTGCCAGCAGCGCCGGGACTAGGTCCGGGGAGCTGTTTTTT. Combining the CDR3 with reference TRBV9 and TRBJ2-2 gives the whole variable domain DSGVTQTPKHLITATGQRVTLRCSPRSGDLSVYWYQQSLDQGLQFLIQYYNGEERAKGNILERFSAQQFPDLHSELNLSSLELGDSALYFCASSAGTRSGELFFGEGSRLTVL.

The genes are TRBV7-2 and TRBJ1-6; the match to TRBD1 covers 7 bases. This CDR3 region has 15 residues. Germline V gene data show CDR1 as SGHTA and CDR2 as FQGNSA. V shed 5 bases, J shed 5 bases, and the junction held 6 bases outside the gene matches. For the CDR3, the DNA is TGTGCCAGCAGCAAAATGGGACAGCATAATTCACCCCTCCACTTT. Amino acid sequence: CASSKMGQHNSPLHF.

The chain couples TRBV5-1 to TRBJ1-4; D is uncertain. V was cut by 2 bases and J by 8 bases, with 19 bases left in between. This CDR3 spans 16 amino acids. CDR1 is SGHRS and CDR2 is YFSETQ in the germline V gene. The CDR3 sequence: CASSFYSVDQAEKLFF. As DNA, the CDR3 is TGCGCCAGCAGCTTCTATTCTGTGGACCAGGCCGAAAAACTGTTTTTT.

Only one count was recorded for this clone. The chain recombines TRBV2 with TRBJ1-4; the D is unclear. The CDR3 loop spans 14 amino acids. Between the trimmed V and J ends, which lost 3 bases and 4 bases, there was a span of 9 bases. Germline-derived CDR1 and CDR2 are SNHLY and FYNNEI. The CDR3 loop is CASSDWAGNEKLFF. In DNA form, the CDR3 reads TGTGCCAGCAGTGACTGGGCCGGTAATGAAAAACTGTTTTTT.

The genes are TRBV18 and TRBJ2-5; D is possibly TRBD2 (7 bases). CDR1 is KGHSH and CDR2 is LQKENI in the germline V gene. V lost 3 bases, J lost 5 bases, and 13 bases lay in between. The CDR3 is 14 residues long. CDR3 region: CASSPGLGGETQYF. The CDR3 coding sequence is TGTGCCAGCTCACCTGGACTAGGGGGGGAGACCCAGTACTTC.

The CDR3 reads CASSLGSGGDTQYF. CDR3 in DNA: TGTGCCAGCAGCTTAGGTTCAGGGGGCGATACGCAGTATTTT. The chain carries TRBV7-2 and TRBJ2-3; 8 bases align to TRBD1. The V and J ends lost 1 base and 6 bases, in that order; junction bases with no gene match: 3. Germline V gene sequence: CDR1 SGHTA, CDR2 FQGNSA. The CDR3 spans 14 residues.

Written as DNA, the CDR3 is TGTGCCAGCTCACCTCGCGGTGCGGGGCCGATAGTCCATGAGCAGTTCTTC. This codes for CASSPRGAGPIVHEQFF. This chain connects TRBV18 to TRBJ2-1; D may be TRBD2 (6 bases). Trimming took off 3 bases at V and 8 bases at J, with 23 bases between the two ends. Germline V lookup: CDR1 KGHSH, CDR2 LQKENI. CDR3 length equals 17 residues.

The J gene is TRBJ1-1, the V gene TRBV4-3; a possible D gene is TRBD1 (5 bases). Germline CDR1 reads LGHNA; CDR2 reads YSLEER. This CDR3 region has 14 residues. V was trimmed by 1 base and J by 0 bases, leaving 6 bases between them. CDR3 sequence (DNA): TGCGCCAGCAGCCAAGCCAGGGTGAACACTGAAGCTTTCTTT. It translates to CASSQARVNTEAFF.